Detailed here is one T cell receptor (beta chain). Method: immunoSEQ multiplex PCR; TCRdb's copy keeps in-frame clones and lacks some. The sample has around 390,000 clones, more than 75% seen once. The sample belongs to a study of blood T cell repertoires in COVID-19. Overall study: COVID-19 samples, acute and convalescent, were from the United States, Italy and Spain.

The CDR3 spans 15 residues. Trimming cost V 2 bases and J 1 base, with 12 bases left between them. Germline V gene lookup returns CDR1 SGHRS and CDR2 YFSETQ. The receptor was isolated from a woman between 45 and 60 years old who had recovered from COVID-19. The gene calls are TRBV5-1 and TRBJ1-1, with D possibly being TRBD1 (5 bases). The source material was PBMCs or T cells enriched from blood (not recorded which). The CDR3 loop reads CASSFSGDSNTEAFF. CDR3 sequence (DNA): TGCGCCAGCAGCTTTTCGGGGGATTCGAACACTGAAGCTTTCTTT.